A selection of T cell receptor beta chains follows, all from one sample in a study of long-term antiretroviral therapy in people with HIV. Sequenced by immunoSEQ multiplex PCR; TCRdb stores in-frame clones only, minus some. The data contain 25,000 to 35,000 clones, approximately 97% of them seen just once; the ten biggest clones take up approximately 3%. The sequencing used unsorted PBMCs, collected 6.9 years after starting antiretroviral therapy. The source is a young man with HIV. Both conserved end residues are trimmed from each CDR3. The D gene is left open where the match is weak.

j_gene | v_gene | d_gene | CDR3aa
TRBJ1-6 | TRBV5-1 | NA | ASSIDGLRSPLH
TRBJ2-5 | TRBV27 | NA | ASSLIRGDRETQY
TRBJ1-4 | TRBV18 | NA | ASSPTQGVQEKLF
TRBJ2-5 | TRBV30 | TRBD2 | AWSAGTSGRGETQY
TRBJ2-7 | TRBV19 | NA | ASSMGTGFSYEQY
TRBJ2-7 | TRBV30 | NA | AWTGYNSYEQY
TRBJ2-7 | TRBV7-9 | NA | ASSPGGEQY
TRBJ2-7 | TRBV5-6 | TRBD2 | ASSLGGDSYEQY
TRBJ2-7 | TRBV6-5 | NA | ASSRHPYYEQY
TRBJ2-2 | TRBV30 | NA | AWSVNRHTGELF
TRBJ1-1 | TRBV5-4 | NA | ASSLGGTYMNTEAF
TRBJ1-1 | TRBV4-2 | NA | ASSQERGSFNTEAF
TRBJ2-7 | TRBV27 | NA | ATQRAPSSYEQY
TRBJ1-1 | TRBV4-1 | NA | ASSPWEVSNTEAF
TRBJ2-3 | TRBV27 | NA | ASSSGTTDTQY
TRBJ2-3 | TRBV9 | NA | ASSQVGDTQY
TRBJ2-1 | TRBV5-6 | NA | ASSLDDKNNEQF